This is a list of T cell receptor beta chains from one sample in a study of cytomegalovirus exposure and HLA in healthy donors. The method was immunoSEQ multiplex PCR; TCRdb's version includes in-frame clones alone and lacks a portion of them. The sample consists of approximately 170,000 clones, 82% of them appearing once. Sequencing used PBMCs. The receptors originated from a male donor in good health and CMV-seronegative. Each CDR3 is given with its conserved first and last residue. Each record gives: CDR3 length, J gene, D gene, V gene, clone size, CDR3 protein, CDR3 DNA. The D gene is left open where the match is weak. Expanded clones get a size class; other rows say once, few or many, or leave the size out.

length: 15; J: TRBJ1-1; D: -; V: TRBV7-9; size: -; CDR3: CASSPAGARNTEAFF; DNA: TGTGCCAGCAGCCCTGCGGGGGCGAGGAACACTGAAGCTTTCTTT
length: 17; J: TRBJ1-1; D: -; V: TRBV19; size: -; CDR3: CASSISAGRGGNTEAFF; DNA: TGTGCCAGTAGTATATCGGCAGGCCGAGGAGGGAACACTGAAGCTTTCTTT
length: 13; J: TRBJ2-1; D: -; V: TRBV19; size: -; CDR3: CASSPRTGDEQFF; DNA: TGTGCCAGTAGTCCCCGGACCGGGGATGAGCAGTTCTTC
length: 15; J: TRBJ2-7; D: -; V: TRBV4-2; size: -; CDR3: CASSQVLGVPYEQYF; DNA: TGTGCCAGCAGCCAAGTCTTAGGGGTCCCCTACGAGCAGTACTTC
length: 14; J: TRBJ2-7; D: -; V: TRBV4-2; size: -; CDR3: CASSQSPGVREQYF; DNA: TGTGCCAGCAGCCAATCGCCCGGGGTCCGCGAGCAGTACTTC
length: 15; J: TRBJ1-2; D: TRBD1; V: TRBV28; size: -; CDR3: CASSRSGTGADGYTF; DNA: TGTGCCAGCAGCCGATCCGGGACAGGGGCCGATGGCTACACCTTC
length: 14; J: TRBJ2-6; D: -; V: TRBV13; size: -; CDR3: CASSLYSGANVLTF; DNA: TGTGCCAGCAGCTTATATTCTGGGGCCAACGTCCTGACTTTC
length: 13; J: TRBJ1-2; D: -; V: TRBV23-1; size: -; CDR3: CASSPRDARGYTF; DNA: TGCGCCAGCAGCCCTCGGGATGCTCGGGGCTACACCTTC
length: 15; J: TRBJ1-2; D: -; V: TRBV6-5; size: once; CDR3: CASSYSDRDLSGYTF; DNA: TGTGCCAGCAGTTACTCTGATAGGGACTTAAGTGGCTACACCTTC
length: 14; J: TRBJ1-1; D: -; V: TRBV6-4; size: -; CDR3: CASSDSIDGTEAFF; DNA: TGTGCCAGCAGTGACTCGATAGACGGGACTGAAGCTTTCTTT
length: 16; J: TRBJ2-7; D: -; V: TRBV28; size: -; CDR3: CASSSQGGGFNYEQYF; DNA: TGTGCCAGCAGTTCTCAGGGGGGTGGCTTTAACTACGAGCAGTACTTC
length: 17; J: TRBJ2-7; D: TRBD2; V: TRBV5-1; size: -; CDR3: CASSLDRRLAGNYEQYF; DNA: TGCGCCAGCAGCTTGGATCGGCGACTAGCGGGGAACTACGAGCAGTACTTC
length: 14; J: TRBJ1-1; D: TRBD1; V: TRBV7-3; size: once; CDR3: CASSPKGQAISAFF; DNA: TGTGCCAGCAGCCCCAAAGGACAGGCCATTTCGGCTTTCTTT
length: 14; J: TRBJ2-7; D: -; V: TRBV4-2; size: -; CDR3: CASSQWQGGFEQYF; DNA: TGTGCCAGCAGCCAATGGCAGGGGGGTTTCGAGCAGTACTTC
length: 12; J: TRBJ2-5; D: -; V: TRBV2; size: -; CDR3: CATRQGGETQYF; DNA: TGTGCCACTCGACAGGGAGGAGAGACCCAGTACTTC
length: 13; J: TRBJ1-6; D: TRBD1; V: TRBV28; size: -; CDR3: CASLGGGNSPLHF; DNA: TGTGCCAGCCTAGGAGGGGGCAATTCACCCCTCCACTTT
length: 16; J: TRBJ2-1; D: TRBD2; V: TRBV10-2; size: -; CDR3: CASSEPRTSGVGEQFF; DNA: TGCGCCAGCAGTGAGCCTAGGACTAGCGGGGTTGGGGAGCAGTTCTTC